This T cell receptor (beta chain) is drawn from a study of blood T cell repertoires in COVID-19. On the study more broadly: T cells, B-cell-depleted T cells, or PBMCs supplied cDNA or gDNA.

Sequenced by immunoSEQ multiplex PCR; TCRdb stores in-frame clones only, minus some. The table has 300,000 to 350,000 clones, 88% seen once. This clone has just a few counts. V shed 3 bases and J shed 8 bases, with 13 bases lying between them. CDR1 and CDR2 from the germline V gene are MNHEY and SVGAGI. The CDR3 spans 13 residues. The chain couples TRBV6-5 to TRBJ1-2; no definite D call. This clonotype originated in a woman aged 25-40 years with COVID-19, enrolled during active disease. Sequencing was carried out using peripheral blood. CDR3 residues: CASSYTEMGGYTF. Written as DNA, the CDR3 is TGTGCCAGCAGTTATACTGAAATGGGCGGCTACACCTTC.